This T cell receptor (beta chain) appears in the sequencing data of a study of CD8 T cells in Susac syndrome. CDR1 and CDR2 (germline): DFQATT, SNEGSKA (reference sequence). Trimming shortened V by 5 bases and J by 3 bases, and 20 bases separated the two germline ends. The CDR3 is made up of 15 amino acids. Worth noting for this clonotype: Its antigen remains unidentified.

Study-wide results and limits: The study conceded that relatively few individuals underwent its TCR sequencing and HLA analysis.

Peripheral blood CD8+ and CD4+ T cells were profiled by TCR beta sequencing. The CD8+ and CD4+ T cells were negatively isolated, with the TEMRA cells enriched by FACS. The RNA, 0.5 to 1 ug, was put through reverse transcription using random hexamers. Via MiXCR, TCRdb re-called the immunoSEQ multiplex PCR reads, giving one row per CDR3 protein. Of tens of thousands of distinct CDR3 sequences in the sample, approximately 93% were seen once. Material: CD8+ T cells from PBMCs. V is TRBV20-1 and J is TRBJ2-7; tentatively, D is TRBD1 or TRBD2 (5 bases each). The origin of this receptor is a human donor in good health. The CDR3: CSASVMGVRDYEQYF. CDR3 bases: TGCAGTGCTTCGGTTATGGGGGTGAGGGACTACGAGCAGTACTTC.